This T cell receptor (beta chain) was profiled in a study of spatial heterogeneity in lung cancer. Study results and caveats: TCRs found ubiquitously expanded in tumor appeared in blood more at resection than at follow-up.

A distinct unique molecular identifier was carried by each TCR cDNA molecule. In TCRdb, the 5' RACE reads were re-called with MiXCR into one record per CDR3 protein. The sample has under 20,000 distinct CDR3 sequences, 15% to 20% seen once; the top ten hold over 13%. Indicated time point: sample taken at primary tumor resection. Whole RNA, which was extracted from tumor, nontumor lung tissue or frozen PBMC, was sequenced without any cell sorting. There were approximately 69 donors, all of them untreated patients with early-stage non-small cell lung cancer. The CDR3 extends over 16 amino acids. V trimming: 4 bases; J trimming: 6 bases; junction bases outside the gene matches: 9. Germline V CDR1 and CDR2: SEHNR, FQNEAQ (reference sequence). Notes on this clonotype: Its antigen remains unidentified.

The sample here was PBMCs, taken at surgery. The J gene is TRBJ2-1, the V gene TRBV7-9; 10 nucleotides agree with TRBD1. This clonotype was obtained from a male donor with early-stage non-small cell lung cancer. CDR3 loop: CASSSNRDRGGNEQFF. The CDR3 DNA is TGTGCCAGCAGCTCGAACCGGGACAGGGGAGGCAATGAGCAGTTCTTC.